This record concerns one T cell receptor (beta chain) sequence. Antigen: not known. V shed 2 bases, J shed 4 bases, and the junction held 9 bases outside the gene matches. The CDR3 covers 16 residues. The entry originates in a study of molecular identifiers for immune sequencing clone quantification. TCRdb re-called the PCR reads through MiXCR, storing one row per CDR3 protein. This table holds around 100,000 distinct CDR3 sequences, 36% found once. Findings of the study overall: Clones above 20 RNA copies contained over 98% of effector molecules but under 1% of naive ones.

This TCR was recovered from a human donor in good health. Some libraries in this study had Jurkat cell RNA spiked in. The V gene is TRBV23-1, the J gene TRBJ2-7; 9 nucleotides agree with TRBD2. TRBV23-1 falls under the ORF class, with uncertain function. The sample comprised naive CD8+ T cells from blood, with Jurkat cell RNA spiked in. Regarding subset: FACS-sorted CD8+CD4-CCR7+CD45RA+ naive T cells. As DNA, the CDR3 is TGCGCCAGCAGTCAACCCCGGGCTAGCGGGATATACGAGCAGTACTTC. It is translated as CASSQPRASGIYEQYF.